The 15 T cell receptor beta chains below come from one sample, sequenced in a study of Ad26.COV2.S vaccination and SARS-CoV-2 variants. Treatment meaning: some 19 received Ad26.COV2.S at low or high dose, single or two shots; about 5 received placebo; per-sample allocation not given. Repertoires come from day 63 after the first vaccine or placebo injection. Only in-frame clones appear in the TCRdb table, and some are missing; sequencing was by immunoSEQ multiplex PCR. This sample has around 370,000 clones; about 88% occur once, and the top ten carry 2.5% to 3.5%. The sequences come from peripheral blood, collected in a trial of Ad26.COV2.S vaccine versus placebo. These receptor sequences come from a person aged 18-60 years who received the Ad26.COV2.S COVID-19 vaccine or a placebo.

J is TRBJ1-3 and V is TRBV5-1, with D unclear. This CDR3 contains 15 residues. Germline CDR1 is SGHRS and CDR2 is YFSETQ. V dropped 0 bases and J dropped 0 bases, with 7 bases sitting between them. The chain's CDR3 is CASSLDGTSGNTIYF. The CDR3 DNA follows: TGCGCCAGCAGCTTGGATGGTACCTCTGGAAACACCATATATTTT.

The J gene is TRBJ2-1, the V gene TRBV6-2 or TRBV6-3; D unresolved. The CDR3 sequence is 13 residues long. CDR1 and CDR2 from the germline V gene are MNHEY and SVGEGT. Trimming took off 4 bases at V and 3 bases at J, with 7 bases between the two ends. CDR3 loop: CASSWGNYNEQFF. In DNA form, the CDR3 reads TGTGCCAGCAGTTGGGGAAACTACAATGAGCAGTTCTTC.

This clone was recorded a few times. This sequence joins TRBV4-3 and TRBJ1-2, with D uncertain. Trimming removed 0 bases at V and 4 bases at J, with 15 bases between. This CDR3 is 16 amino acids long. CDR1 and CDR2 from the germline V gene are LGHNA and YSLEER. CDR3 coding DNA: TGCGCCAGCAGCCAAGATTCCGGGATTTTGGGCTATGGCTACACCTTC. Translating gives CASSQDSGILGYGYTF.

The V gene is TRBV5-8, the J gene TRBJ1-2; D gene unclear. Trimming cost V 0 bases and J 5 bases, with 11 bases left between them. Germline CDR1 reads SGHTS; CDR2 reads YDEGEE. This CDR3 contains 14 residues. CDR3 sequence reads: CASSLAGRRYGYTF. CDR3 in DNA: TGTGCCAGCAGCTTGGCTGGAAGGAGGTATGGCTACACCTTC.

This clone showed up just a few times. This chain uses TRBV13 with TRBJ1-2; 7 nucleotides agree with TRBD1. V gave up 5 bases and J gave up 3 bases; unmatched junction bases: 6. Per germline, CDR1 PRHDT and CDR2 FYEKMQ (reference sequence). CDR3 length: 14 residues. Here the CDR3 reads CASSGYRGDYGYTF. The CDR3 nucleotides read TGTGCCAGCAGCGGATACAGGGGAGACTATGGCTACACCTTC.

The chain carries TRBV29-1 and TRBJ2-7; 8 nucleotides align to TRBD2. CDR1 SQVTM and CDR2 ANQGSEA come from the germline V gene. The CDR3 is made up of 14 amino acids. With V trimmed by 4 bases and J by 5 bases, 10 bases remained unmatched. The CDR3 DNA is TGCAGCGTTGTTAGGAGACTAGCGATAGACGAGCAGTACTTC. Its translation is CSVVRRLAIDEQYF.

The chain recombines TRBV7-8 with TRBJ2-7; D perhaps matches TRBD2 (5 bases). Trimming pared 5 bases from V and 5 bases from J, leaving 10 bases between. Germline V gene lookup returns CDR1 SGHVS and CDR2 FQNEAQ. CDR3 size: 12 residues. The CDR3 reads CASSRDSHEQYF. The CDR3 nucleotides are TGTGCCAGCAGCCGGGATTCCCACGAGCAGTACTTC.

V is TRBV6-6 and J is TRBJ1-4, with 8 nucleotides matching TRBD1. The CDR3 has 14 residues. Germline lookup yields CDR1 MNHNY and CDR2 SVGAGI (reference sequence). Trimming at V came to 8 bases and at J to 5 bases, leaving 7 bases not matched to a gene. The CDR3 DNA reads TGTGCCAGCGGCCCAAGGACAGGGAATGAAAAACTGTTTTTT. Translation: CASGPRTGNEKLFF.

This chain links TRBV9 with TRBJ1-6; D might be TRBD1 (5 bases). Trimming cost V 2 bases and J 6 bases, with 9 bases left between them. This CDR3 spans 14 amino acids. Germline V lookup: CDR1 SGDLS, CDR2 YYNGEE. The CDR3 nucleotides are TGTGCCAGCAGCGTCTCAGGGTTTAATTCACCCCTCCACTTT. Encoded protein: CASSVSGFNSPLHF.

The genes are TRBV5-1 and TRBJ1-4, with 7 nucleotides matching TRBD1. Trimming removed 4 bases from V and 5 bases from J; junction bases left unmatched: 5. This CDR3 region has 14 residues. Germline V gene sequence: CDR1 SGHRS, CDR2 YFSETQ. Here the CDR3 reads CASSASGGNEKLFF. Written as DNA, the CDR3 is TGCGCCAGCAGCGCCTCAGGGGGGAATGAAAAACTGTTTTTT.

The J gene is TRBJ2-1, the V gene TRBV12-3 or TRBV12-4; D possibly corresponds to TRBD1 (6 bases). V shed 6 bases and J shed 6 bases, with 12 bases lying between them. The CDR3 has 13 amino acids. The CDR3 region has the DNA TGTGCCAGCAGCCTGGACAGCACCAATGAGCAGTTCTTC. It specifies CASSLDSTNEQFF.

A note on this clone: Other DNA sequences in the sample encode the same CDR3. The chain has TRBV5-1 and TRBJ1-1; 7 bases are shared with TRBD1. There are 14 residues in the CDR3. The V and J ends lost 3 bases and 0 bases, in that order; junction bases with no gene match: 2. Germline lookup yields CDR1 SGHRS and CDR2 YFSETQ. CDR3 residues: CASSSGQLNTEAFF. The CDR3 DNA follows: TGCGCCAGCAGCTCGGGACAGTTGAACACTGAAGCTTTCTTT.

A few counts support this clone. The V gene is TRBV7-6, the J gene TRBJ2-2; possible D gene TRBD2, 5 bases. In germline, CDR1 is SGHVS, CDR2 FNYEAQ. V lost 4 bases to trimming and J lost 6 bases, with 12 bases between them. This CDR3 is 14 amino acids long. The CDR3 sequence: CASSSPEGSGELFF. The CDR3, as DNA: TGTGCCAGCAGCTCGCCAGAGGGATCCGGGGAGCTGTTTTTT.

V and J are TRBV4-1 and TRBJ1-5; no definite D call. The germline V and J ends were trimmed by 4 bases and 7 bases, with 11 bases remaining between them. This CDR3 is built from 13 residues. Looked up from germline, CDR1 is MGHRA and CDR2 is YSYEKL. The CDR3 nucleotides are TGCGCCAGCAGCCTCCAGGCCGGGCAGCCCCAGCATTTT. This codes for CASSLQAGQPQHF.

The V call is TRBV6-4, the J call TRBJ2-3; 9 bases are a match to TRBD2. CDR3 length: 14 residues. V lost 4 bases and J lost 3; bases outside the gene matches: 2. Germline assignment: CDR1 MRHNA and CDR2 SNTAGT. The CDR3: CASSGGGATDTQYF. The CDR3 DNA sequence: TGTGCCAGCAGTGGCGGGGGGGCAACAGATACGCAGTATTTT.